The clone carrying this T cell receptor (beta chain) was observed a single time. The CDR3 sequence is 16 residues long. J was trimmed by 5 bases and V by 4 bases; bases with no gene match: 8. Germline CDR1 and CDR2: MNHNS and SASEGT. The assay was immunoSEQ multiplex PCR, and TCRdb's table has in-frame clones only and misses some. This table has 150,000 to 200,000 clones, 80% to 90% appearing once. This sample stems from a study of blood T cell repertoires in COVID-19. The gene calls are TRBV6-1 and TRBJ2-3; TRBD2 matches 11 bases. Sample: peripheral blood. This sequence originates from a man aged 60-69 years with acute or convalescent COVID-19. The CDR3 sequence is CASSVFSGRGIDTQYF. In DNA form, the CDR3 reads TGTGCCAGCAGTGTGTTTAGCGGGAGGGGGATAGATACGCAGTATTTT.